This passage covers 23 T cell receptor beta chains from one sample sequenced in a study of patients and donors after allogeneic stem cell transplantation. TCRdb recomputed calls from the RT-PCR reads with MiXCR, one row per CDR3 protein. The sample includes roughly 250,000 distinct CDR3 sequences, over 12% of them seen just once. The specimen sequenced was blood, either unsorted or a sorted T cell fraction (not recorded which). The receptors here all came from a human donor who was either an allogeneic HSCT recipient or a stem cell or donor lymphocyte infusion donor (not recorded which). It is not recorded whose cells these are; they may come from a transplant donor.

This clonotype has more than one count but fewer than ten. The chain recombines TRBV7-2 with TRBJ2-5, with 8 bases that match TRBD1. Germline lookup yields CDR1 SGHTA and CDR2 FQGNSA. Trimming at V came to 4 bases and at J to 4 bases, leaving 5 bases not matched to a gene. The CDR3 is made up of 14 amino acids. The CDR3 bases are TGTGCCAGCAGCTATCAGACAGGGGCAGAGACCCAGTACTTC. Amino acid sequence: CASSYQTGAETQYF.

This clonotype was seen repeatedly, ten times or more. In DNA form, the CDR3 reads TGTGCCAGCAGTACCGGGACAGGGAGCTCCTATAATTCACCCCTCCACTTT. This gives the protein CASSTGTGSSYNSPLHF. The gene calls are TRBV6-1 and TRBJ1-6; 9 bases are a match to TRBD1. The J segment lost 0 bases and the V segment lost 5 bases, leaving 5 bases of the junction unmatched. Per the germline V gene, CDR1 is MNHNS and CDR2 is SASEGT. The CDR3 length is 17 residues.

CDR3 region: CASSQVTGAGEKLFF. The CDR3 bases are TGTGCCAGCAGCCAAGTGACGGGGGCGGGTGAAAAACTGTTTTTT. The chain carries TRBV4-2 and TRBJ1-4; tentatively, D is TRBD1 (6 bases). Germline V gene data show CDR1 as LGHNA and CDR2 as YNFKEQ. Trimming stripped 1 base from V and 7 bases from J, with 13 bases between. The CDR3 is made up of 15 amino acids.

The CDR3 loop reads CASSLRGPNQPQHF. The CDR3 region has the DNA TGTGCCAGCAGTTTAAGGGGGCCTAATCAGCCCCAGCATTTT. This chain connects TRBV12-3 or TRBV12-4 to TRBJ1-5, with TRBD1 identical over 7 bases. Unmatched junction bases numbered 2, after V lost 2 bases and J lost 4 bases. CDR3 size: 14 residues.

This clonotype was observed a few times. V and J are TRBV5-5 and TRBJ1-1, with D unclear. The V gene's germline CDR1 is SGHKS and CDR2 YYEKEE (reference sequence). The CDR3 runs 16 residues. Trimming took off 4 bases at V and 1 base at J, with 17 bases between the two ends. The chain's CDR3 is CASSPTGGITNTEAFF. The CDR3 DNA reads TGTGCCAGCAGCCCGACCGGTGGGATTACGAACACTGAAGCTTTCTTT.

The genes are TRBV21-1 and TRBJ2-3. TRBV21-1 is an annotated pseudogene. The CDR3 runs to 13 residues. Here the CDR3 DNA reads TGTGCCAGCAGTTTGATTATCACAGATACGCAGTATTTT. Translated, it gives CASSLIITDTQYF.

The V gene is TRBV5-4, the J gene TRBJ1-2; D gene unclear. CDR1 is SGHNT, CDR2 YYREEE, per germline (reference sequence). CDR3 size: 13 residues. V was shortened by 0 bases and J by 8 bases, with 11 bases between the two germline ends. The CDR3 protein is CASSLGGYSGYTF. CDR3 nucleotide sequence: TGTGCCAGCAGCTTGGGAGGGTATAGCGGCTACACCTTC. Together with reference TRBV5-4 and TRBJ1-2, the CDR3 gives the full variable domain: ETGVTQSPTHLIKTRGQQVTLRCSSQSGHNTVSWYQQALGQGPQFIFQYYREEENGRGNFPPRFSGLQFPNYSSELNVNALELDDSALYLCASSLGGYSGYTFGSGTRLTVV.

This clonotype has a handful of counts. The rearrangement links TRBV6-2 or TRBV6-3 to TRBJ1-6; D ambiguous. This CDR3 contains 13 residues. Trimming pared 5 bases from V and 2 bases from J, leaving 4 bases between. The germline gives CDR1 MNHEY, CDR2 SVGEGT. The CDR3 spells CASSRTYNSPLHF. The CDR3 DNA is TGTGCCAGCAGTCGGACCTATAATTCACCCCTCCACTTT.

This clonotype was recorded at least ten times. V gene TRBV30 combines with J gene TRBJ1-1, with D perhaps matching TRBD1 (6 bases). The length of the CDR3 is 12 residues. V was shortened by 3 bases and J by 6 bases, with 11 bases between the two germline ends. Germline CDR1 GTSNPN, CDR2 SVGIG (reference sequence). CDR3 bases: TGTGCCTGGAGCGGGGGGCAGGCTGAAGCTTTCTTT. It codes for CAWSGGQAEAFF.

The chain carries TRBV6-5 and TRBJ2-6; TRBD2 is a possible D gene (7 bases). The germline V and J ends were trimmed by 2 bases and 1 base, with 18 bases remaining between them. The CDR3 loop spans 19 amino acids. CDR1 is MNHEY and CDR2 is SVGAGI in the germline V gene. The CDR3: CASSYSPGGLTSGANVLTF. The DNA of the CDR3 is TGTGCCAGCAGTTACAGTCCGGGGGGCCTGACGTCTGGGGCCAACGTCCTGACTTTC.

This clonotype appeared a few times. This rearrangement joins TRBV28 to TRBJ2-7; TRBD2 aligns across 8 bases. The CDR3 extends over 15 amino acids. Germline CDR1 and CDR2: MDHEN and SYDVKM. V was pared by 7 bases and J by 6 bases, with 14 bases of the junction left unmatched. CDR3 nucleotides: TGTGCCAGCACCTCCCGGGGGGGAACCCCCCCCGAGCAGTACTTC. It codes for CASTSRGGTPPEQYF.

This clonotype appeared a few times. DNA for the CDR3: TGTGCCAGCAGCAAATCCGGGACAGGGCTTATCGATGAGCAGTTCTTC. Its translation: CASSKSGTGLIDEQFF. This chain connects TRBV5-4 to TRBJ2-1, with 9 nucleotides matching TRBD1. The CDR3 is 16 residues long. Germline V CDR1 and CDR2: SGHNT, YYREEE (reference sequence). V gave up 4 bases and J gave up 8 bases; unmatched junction bases: 13.

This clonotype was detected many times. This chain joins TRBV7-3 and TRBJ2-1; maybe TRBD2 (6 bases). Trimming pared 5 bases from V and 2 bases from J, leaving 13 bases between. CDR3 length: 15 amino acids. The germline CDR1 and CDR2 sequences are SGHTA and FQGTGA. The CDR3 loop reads CASSPTRGTYNEQFF. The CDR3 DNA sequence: TGTGCCAGCAGCCCGACTAGGGGTACCTACAATGAGCAGTTCTTC.

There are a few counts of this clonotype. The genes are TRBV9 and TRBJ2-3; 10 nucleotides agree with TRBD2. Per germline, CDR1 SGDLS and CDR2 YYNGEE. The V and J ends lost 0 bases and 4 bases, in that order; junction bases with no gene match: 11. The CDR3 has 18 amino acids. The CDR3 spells CASSVATAGGPSPDTQYF. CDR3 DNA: TGTGCCAGCAGCGTAGCTACAGCGGGAGGGCCCTCGCCAGATACGCAGTATTTT.

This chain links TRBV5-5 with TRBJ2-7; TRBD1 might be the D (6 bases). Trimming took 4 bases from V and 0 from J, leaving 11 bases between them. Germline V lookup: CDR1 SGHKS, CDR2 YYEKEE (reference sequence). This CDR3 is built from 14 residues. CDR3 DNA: TGTGCCAGCAGCATCCTACAGGGCTCCTACGAGCAGTACTTC. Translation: CASSILQGSYEQYF. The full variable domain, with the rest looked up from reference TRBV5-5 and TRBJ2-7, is DAGVTQSPTHLIKTRGQQVTLRCSPISGHKSVSWYQQVLGQGPQFIFQYYEKEERGRGNFPDRFSARQFPNYSSELNVNALLLGDSALYLCASSILQGSYEQYFGPGTRLTVT.

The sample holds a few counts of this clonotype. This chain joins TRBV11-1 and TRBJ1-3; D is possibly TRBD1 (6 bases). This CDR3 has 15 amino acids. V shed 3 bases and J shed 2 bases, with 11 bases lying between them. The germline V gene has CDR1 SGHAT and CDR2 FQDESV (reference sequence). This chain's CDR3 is CASSFRGATGNTIYF. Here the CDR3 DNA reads TGTGCCAGCAGCTTCAGGGGAGCGACTGGAAACACCATATATTTT. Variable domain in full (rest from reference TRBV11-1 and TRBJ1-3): EAEVAQSPRYKITEKSQAVAFWCDPISGHATLYWYRQILGQGPELLVQFQDESVVDDSQLPKDRFSAERLKGVDSTLKIQPAELGDSAMYLCASSFRGATGNTIYFGEGSWLTVV.

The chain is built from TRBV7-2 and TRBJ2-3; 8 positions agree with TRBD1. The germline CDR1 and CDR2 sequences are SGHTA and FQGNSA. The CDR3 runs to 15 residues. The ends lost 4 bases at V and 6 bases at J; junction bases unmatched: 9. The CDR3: CASSSSAGGVDTQYF. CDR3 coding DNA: TGTGCCAGCAGCTCATCGGCAGGGGGCGTGGATACGCAGTATTTT.

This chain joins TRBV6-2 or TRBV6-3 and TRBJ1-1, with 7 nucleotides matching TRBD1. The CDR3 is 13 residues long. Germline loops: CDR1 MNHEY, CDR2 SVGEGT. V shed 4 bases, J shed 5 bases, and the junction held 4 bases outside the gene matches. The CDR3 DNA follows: TGTGCCAGCAGTTCCAGGGGGAGAACTGAAGCTTTCTTT. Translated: CASSSRGRTEAFF.

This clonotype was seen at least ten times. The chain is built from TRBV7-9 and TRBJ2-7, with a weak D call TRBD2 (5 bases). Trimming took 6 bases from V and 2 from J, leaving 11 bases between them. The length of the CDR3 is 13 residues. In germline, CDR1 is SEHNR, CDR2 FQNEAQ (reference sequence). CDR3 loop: CASSPPGAYEQYF. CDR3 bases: TGTGCCAGCAGTCCCCCCGGGGCCTACGAGCAGTACTTC.

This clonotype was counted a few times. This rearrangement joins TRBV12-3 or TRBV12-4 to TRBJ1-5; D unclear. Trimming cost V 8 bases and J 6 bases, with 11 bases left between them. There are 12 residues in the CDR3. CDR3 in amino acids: CASAAEAQPQHF. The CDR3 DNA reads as TGTGCCAGCGCCGCGGAGGCTCAGCCCCAGCATTTT.

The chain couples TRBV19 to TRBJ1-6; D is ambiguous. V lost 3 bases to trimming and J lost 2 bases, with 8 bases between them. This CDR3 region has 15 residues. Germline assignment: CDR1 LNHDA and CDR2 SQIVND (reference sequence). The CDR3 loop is CASSMQATYNSPLHF. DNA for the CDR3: TGTGCCAGTAGTATGCAGGCCACCTATAATTCACCCCTCCACTTT.

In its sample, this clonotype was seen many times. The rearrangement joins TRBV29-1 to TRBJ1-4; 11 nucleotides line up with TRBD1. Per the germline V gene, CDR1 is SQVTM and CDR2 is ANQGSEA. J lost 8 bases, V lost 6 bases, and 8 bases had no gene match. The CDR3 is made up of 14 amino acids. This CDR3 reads CSVTRTGGGEKLFF. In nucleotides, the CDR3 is TGCAGCGTCACCCGGACAGGGGGCGGAGAAAAACTGTTTTTT.

The CDR3 reads CAWSAGINSPLHF. DNA for the CDR3: TGTGCCTGGAGTGCAGGGATCAATTCACCCCTCCACTTT. The V call is TRBV30, the J call TRBJ1-6; the D gene is possibly TRBD1 (5 bases). From germline, CDR1 is GTSNPN and CDR2 SVGIG (reference sequence). V was pared by 1 base and J by 7 bases, with 8 bases between. The CDR3 is 13 amino acids.